The clone carrying this T cell receptor (beta chain) was found a few times. Its specificity is unknown. Method: immunoSEQ multiplex PCR; TCRdb's copy keeps in-frame clones and lacks some. The table has 92,000 or so clones, approximately 90% seen once. The data originate from a study of T cell responses to AZD1222 COVID-19 vaccine. General study points: No repertoire was sampled before or during the peak T cell response, only after it. Increases in Spike-specific TCR breadth and depth were seen after two AZD1222 doses.

The sequence was collected from an adult in good health. The specimen comprised peripheral blood, sampled on day 0 of AZD1222 vaccination.

CDR3 amino acids: CARTGSGGNTEAFF. The CDR3 region has the DNA TGTGCCCGGACAGGGAGTGGGGGGAACACTGAAGCTTTCTTT. The chain couples TRBV30 to TRBJ1-1, with 8 bases matching TRBD1. This CDR3 is built from 14 residues. J was trimmed by 1 base and V by 8 bases; bases with no gene match: 9. Germline CDR1 GTSNPN, CDR2 SVGIG (reference sequence).